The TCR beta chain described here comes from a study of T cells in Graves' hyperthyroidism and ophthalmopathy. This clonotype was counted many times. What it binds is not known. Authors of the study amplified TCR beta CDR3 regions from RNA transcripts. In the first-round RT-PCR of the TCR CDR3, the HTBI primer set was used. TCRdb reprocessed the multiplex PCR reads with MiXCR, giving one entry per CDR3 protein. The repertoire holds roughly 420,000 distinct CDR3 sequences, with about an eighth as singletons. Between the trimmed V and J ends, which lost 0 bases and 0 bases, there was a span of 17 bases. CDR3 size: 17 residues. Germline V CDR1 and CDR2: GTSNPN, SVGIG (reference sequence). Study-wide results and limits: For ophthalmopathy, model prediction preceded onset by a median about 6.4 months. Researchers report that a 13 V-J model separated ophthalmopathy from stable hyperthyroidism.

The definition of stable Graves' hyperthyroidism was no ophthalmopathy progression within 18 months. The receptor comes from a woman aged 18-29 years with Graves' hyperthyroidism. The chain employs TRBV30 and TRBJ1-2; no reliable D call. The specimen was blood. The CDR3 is CAWSVRRATTSNYGYTF. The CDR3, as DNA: TGTGCCTGGAGTGTACGAAGGGCTACTACATCTAACTATGGCTACACCTTC.